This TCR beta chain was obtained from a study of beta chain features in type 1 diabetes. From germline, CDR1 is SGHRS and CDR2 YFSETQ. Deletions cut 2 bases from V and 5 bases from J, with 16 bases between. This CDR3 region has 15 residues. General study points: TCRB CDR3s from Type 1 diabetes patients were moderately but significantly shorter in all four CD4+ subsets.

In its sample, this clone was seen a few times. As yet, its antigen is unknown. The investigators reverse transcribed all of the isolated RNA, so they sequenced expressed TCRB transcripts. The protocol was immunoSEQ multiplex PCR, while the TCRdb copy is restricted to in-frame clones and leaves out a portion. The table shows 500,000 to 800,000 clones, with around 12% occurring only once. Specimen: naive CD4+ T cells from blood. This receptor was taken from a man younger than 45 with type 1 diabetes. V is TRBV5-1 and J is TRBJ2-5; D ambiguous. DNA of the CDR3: TGCGCCAGCAGCTTCGCCGCCCAGCCCGTGGAGACCCAGTACTTC. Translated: CASSFAAQPVETQYF. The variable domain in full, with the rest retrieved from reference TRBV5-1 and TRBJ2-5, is KAGVTQTPRYLIKTRGQQVTLSCSPISGHRSVSWYQQTPGQGLQFLFEYFSETQRNKGNFPGRFSGRQFSNSRSEMNVSTLELGDSALYLCASSFAAQPVETQYFGPGTRLLVL.